This T cell receptor beta chain was observed in a study of CD8 T cells in ankylosing spondylitis. TCRdb recomputed calls from the 5' RACE reads with MiXCR, one row per CDR3 protein. The sample consists of about 240,000 distinct CDR3 sequences, 8.6% of them appearing once. Germline V gives CDR1 ENHRY, CDR2 SYGVKD. The V end was cut by 4 bases, the J end by 2 bases, with 14 bases between. This CDR3 spans 16 amino acids. Comment on this clonotype: Its antigen is unidentified.

Study-level points and caveats: Earlier studies detected some motif variants in reactive arthritis synovial fluid and blood.

V usage is TRBV10-3 and J usage is TRBJ2-2; perhaps D is TRBD1 or TRBD2 (5 bases each). The sequence came from a male donor with ankylosing spondylitis or in good health (not recorded which). Sequenced sample: blood, either unsorted or a sorted T cell fraction (not recorded which). As DNA, the CDR3 is TGTGCCATCAGTGTAGGCTTCGGGGCCAACACCGGGGAGCTGTTTTTT. The encoded protein is CAISVGFGANTGELFF.